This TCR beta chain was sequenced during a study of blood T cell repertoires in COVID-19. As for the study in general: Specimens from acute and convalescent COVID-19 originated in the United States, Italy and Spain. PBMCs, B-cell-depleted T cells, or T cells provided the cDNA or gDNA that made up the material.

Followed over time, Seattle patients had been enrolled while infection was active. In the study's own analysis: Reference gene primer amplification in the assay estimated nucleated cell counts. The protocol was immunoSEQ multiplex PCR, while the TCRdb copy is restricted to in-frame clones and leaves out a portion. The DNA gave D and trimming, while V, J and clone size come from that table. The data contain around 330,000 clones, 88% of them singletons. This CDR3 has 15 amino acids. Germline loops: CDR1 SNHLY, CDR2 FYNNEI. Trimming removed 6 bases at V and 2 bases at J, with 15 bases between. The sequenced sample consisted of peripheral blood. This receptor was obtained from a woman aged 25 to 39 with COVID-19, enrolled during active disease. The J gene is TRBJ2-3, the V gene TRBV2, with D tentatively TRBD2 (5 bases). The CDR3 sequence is CASRLTRRTTDTQYF. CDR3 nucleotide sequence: TGTGCCAGCAGATTAACTAGGAGGACCACAGATACGCAGTATTTT.